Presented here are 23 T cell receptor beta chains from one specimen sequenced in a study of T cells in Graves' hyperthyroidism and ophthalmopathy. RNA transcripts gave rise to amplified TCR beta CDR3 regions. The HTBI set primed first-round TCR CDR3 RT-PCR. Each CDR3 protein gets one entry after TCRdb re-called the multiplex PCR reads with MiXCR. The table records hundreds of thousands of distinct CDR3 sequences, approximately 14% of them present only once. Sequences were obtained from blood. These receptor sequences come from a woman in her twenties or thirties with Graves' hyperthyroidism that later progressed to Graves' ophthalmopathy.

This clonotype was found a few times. The CDR3 nucleotides read TGTGCCAGTAGTATAGATAAAGGGGCTGGCGAGCAGTACTTC. Translation gives CASSIDKGAGEQYF. This chain connects TRBV19 to TRBJ2-7, with a tentative D call TRBD1 (5 bases). Germline CDR1 and CDR2: LNHDA and SQIVND (reference sequence). V gave up 0 bases and J gave up 6 bases, with 12 bases separating them. This CDR3 is built from 14 residues. The full variable domain, completed using reference TRBV19 and TRBJ2-7, is DGGITQSPKYLFRKEGQNVTLSCEQNLNHDAMYWYRQDPGQGLRLIYYSQIVNDFQKGDIAEGYSVSREKKESFPLTVTSAQKNPTAFYLCASSIDKGAGEQYFGPGTRLTVT.

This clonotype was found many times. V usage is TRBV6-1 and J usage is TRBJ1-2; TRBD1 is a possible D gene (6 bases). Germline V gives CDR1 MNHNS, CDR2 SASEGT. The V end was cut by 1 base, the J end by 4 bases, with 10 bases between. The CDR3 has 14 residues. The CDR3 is CASSEGQALYGYTF. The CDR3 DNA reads TGTGCCAGCAGTGAAGGACAGGCCCTCTATGGCTACACCTTC.

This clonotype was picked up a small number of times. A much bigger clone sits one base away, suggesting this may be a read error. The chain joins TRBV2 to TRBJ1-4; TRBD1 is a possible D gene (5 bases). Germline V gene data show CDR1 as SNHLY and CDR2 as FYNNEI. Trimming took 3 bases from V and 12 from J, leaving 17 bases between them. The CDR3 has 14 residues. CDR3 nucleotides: TGTGCCAGCAGTGATCGTCGTCGGGGGGAAGAACTGTTTTTT. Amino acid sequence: CASSDRRRGEELFF.

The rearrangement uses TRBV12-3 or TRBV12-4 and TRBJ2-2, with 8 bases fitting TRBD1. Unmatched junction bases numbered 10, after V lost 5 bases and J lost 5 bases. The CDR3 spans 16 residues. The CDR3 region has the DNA TGTGCCAGCAGTCAAACTACAGGGGGACGGACCGGGGAGCTGTTTTTT. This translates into CASSQTTGGRTGELFF.

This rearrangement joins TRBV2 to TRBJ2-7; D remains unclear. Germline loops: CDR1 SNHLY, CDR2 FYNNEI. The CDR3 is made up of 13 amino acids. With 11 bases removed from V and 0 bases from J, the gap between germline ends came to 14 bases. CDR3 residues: CAGQSEDSYEQYF. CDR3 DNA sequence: TGTGCCGGCCAAAGCGAGGACTCCTACGAGCAGTACTTC.

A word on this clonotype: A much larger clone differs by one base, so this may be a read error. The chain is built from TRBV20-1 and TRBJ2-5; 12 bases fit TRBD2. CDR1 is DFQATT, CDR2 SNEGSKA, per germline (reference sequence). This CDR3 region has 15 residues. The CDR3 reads CSARVTSGRQETRYF. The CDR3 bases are TGCAGTGCTAGAGTAACTAGCGGGAGGCAAGAGACCCGGTACTTC.

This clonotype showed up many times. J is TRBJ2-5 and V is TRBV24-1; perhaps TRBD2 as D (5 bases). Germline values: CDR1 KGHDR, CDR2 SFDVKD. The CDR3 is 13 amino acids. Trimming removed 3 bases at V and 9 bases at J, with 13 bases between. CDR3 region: CATSDAGPRAQYF. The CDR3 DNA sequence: TGTGCCACCAGTGATGCCGGCCCGAGGGCCCAGTACTTC.

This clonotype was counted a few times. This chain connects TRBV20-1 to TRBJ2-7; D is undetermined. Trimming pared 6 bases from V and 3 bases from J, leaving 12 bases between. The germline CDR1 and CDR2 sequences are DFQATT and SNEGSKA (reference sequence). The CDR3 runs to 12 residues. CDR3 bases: TGCAGTGCCCCCACCCAGAACTACGAGCAGTACTTC. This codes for CSAPTQNYEQYF.

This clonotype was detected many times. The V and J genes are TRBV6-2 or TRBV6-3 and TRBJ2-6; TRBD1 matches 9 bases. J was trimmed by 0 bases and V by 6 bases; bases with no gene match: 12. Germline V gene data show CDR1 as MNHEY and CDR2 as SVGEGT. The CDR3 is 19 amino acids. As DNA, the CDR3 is TGTGCCAGCAGAACCAAACAGGGGGCGTTGGTCTCTGGGGCCAACGTCCTGACTTTC. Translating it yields CASRTKQGALVSGANVLTF.

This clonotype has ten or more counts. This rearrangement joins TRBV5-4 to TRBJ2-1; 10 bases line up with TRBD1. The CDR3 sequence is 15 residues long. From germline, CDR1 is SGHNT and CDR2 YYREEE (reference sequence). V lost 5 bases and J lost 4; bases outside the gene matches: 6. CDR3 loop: CASRIDRGQYNEQFF. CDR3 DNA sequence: TGTGCCAGCAGAATAGACAGGGGGCAATACAATGAGCAGTTCTTC.

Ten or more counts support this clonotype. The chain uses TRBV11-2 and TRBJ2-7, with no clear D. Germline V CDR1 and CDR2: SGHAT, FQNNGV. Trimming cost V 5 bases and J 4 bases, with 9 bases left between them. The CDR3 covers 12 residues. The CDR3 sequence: CASSPLGYEQYF. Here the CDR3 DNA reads TGTGCCAGCAGCCCCCTTGGGTACGAGCAGTACTTC.

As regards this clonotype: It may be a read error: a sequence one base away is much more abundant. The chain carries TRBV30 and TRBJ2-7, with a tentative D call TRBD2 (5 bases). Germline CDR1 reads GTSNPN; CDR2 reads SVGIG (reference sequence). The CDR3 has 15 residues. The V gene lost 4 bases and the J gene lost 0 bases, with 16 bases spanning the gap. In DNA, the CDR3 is TGTGCCTGGAATAGCGAGAGGGTAAGCTCCTACGAGCAGTACTTC. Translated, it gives CAWNSERVSSYEQYF.

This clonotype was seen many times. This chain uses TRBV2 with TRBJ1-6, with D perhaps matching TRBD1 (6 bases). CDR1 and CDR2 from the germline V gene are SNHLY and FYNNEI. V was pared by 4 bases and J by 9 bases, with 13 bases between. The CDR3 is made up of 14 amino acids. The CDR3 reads CASSVNRVVSPLHF. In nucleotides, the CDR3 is TGTGCCAGCAGTGTTAACAGGGTCGTTTCACCCCTCCACTTT.

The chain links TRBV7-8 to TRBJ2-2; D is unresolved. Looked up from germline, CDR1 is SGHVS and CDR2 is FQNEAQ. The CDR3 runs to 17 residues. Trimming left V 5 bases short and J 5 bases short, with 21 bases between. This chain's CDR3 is CASSHTRPGLGTGELFF. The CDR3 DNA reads TGTGCCAGCAGCCATACGAGGCCAGGTCTAGGAACCGGGGAGCTGTTTTTT. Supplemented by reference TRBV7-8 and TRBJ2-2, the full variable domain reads GAGVSQSPRYKVAKRGQDVALRCDPISGHVSLFWYQQALGQGPEFLTYFQNEAQLDKSGLPSDRFFAERPEGSVSTLKIQRTQQEDSAVYLCASSHTRPGLGTGELFFGEGSRLTVL.

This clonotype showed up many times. The CDR3 DNA reads as TGTGCCAGCAGGCGGGACAGCTCCTACGAGCAGTACTTC. Translating it yields CASRRDSSYEQYF. V usage is TRBV3-1 and J usage is TRBJ2-7; D is perhaps TRBD1 (7 bases). V dropped 6 bases and J dropped 0 bases, with 9 bases sitting between them. This CDR3 spans 13 amino acids. In germline, CDR1 is LGHDT, CDR2 YNNKEL (reference sequence).

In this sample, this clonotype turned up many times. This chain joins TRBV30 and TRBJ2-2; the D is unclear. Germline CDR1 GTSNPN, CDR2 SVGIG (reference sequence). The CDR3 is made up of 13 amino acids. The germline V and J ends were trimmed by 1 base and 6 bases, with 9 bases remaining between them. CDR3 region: CAWSADRPGELFF. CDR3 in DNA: TGTGCCTGGAGTGCGGACCGCCCCGGGGAGCTGTTTTTT.

The CDR3 DNA follows: TGCGCCAGCAGCTTGGGGGAAGCGGACCTCTCCTACGAGCAGTACTTC. Translated: CASSLGEADLSYEQYF. The chain carries TRBV5-1 and TRBJ2-7; perhaps TRBD2 as D (5 bases). Trimming removed 0 bases from V and 0 bases from J, with 13 bases in between. Looked up from germline, CDR1 is SGHRS and CDR2 is YFSETQ. The length of the CDR3 is 16 residues.

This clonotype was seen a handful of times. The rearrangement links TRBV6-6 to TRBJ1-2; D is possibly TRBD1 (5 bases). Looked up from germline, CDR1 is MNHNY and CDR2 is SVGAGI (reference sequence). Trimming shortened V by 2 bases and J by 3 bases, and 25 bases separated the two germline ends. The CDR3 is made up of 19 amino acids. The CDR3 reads CASSYRGEGWFTVDYGYTF. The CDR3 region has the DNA TGTGCCAGCAGTTACAGGGGAGAGGGGTGGTTCACTGTTGACTATGGCTACACCTTC.

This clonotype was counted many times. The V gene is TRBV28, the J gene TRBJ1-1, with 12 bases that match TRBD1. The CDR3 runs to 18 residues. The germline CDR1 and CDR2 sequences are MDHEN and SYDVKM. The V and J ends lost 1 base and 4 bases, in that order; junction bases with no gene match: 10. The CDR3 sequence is CASSLSRDRGLTSTEAFF. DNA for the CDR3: TGTGCCAGCAGTTTATCCCGGGACAGGGGGCTTACGAGCACTGAAGCTTTCTTT.

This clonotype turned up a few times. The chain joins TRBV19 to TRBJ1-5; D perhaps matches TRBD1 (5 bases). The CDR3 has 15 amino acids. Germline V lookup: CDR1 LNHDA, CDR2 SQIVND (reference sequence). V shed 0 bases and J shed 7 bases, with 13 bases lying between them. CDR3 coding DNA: TGTGCCAGTAGTATAGACGGGGCAGGGAACCAGCCCCAGCATTTT. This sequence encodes CASSIDGAGNQPQHF.

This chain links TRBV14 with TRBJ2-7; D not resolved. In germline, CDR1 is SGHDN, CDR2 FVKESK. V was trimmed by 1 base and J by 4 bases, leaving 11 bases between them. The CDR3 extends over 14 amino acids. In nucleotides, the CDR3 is TGTGCCAGCAGCCAAGGGCCCTGGGCGTACGAGCAGTACTTC. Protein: CASSQGPWAYEQYF.

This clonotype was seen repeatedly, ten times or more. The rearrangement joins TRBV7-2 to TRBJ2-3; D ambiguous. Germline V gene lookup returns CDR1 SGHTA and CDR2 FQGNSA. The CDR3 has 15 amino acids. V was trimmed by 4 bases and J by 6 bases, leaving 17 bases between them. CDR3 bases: TGTGCCAGCAGCTGGGCCGCTACTTTAGCTGATACGCAGTATTTT. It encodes CASSWAATLADTQYF.

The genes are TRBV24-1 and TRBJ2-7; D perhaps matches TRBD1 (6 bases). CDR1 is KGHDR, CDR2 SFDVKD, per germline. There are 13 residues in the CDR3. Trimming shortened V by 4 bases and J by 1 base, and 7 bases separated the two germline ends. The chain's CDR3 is CATSDGQSYEQYF. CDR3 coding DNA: TGTGCCACCAGTGACGGACAGTCCTACGAGCAGTACTTC.